A single sample gave rise to the 32 T cell receptor beta chains below, sequenced in a study of T cell responses to AZD1222 COVID-19 vaccine. Clones were read by immunoSEQ multiplex PCR, and TCRdb kept only the in-frame ones, dropping some. Altogether roughly 160,000 clones are present, about nine tenths being singletons, with the ten largest covering over 4.5%. The specimen comprised peripheral blood, sampled on day 0 of AZD1222 vaccination. The receptors here all came from an adult in good health.

This CDR3 is CATKGGNDNSPLHF. In DNA form, the CDR3 reads TGTGCCACAAAGGGGGGTAACGATAATTCACCCCTCCACTTT. The genes are TRBV10-3 and TRBJ1-6, with D perhaps TRBD1 (6 bases). CDR1 and CDR2 from the germline V gene are ENHRY and SYGVKD. CDR3 length: 14 residues. Trimming cost V 10 bases and J 5 bases, with 15 bases left between them.

The chain employs TRBV5-6 and TRBJ2-7, with TRBD1 as a possible D gene (6 bases). The CDR3 sequence is 17 residues long. In germline, CDR1 is SGHDT, CDR2 YYEEEE. Trimming shortened V by 4 bases and J by 0 bases, and 20 bases separated the two germline ends. The CDR3 loop is CASSTPRTDRASYEQYF. CDR3 bases: TGTGCCAGCAGCACCCCCCGCACGGACAGAGCCTCCTACGAGCAGTACTTC.

The chain recombines TRBV7-2 with TRBJ1-3, with D unresolved. This CDR3 is 16 amino acids long. The ends were cut back, 5 bases at V and 0 bases at J, with 14 bases in the middle. Germline CDR1 reads SGHTA; CDR2 reads FQGNSA. DNA for the CDR3: TGTGCCAGCAGCAGGGAGGCGCTTTCCTCTGGAAACACCATATATTTT. Translated, it gives CASSREALSSGNTIYF.

In its sample, this clone was seen a few times. The genes are TRBV30 and TRBJ1-5, with D maybe TRBD1 (5 bases). Between the trimmed V and J ends, which lost 2 bases and 4 bases, there was a span of 12 bases. The CDR3 is made up of 14 amino acids. Germline values: CDR1 GTSNPN, CDR2 SVGIG (reference sequence). The CDR3 spells CAWSRNRGNQPQHF. CDR3 in DNA: TGTGCCTGGAGTCGAAATCGGGGGAATCAGCCCCAGCATTTT.

The CDR3: CASSPTGLPSNYGYTF. The DNA of the CDR3 is TGTGCCAGCAGTCCCACGGGCCTGCCATCTAACTATGGCTACACCTTC. The rearrangement links TRBV6-6 to TRBJ1-2; D remains unclear. CDR1 MNHNY and CDR2 SVGAGI come from the germline V gene (reference sequence). V was cut by 5 bases and J by 0 bases, with 16 bases left in between. The CDR3 spans 16 residues.

The chain links TRBV3-1 (or the pseudogene TRBV3-2) to TRBJ2-1; 8 bases match TRBD2. Germline CDR1 and CDR2: LGHDT and YNNKEL (reference sequence). The CDR3 length is 15 residues. J was trimmed by 4 bases and V by 6 bases; bases with no gene match: 8. CDR3 coding DNA: TGTGCCAGCAGTCCAGCGGGAGCCGGGTACAATGAGCAGTTCTTC. The encoded protein is CASSPAGAGYNEQFF.

The chain is built from TRBV6-5 and TRBJ1-2; tentatively, D is TRBD1 (6 bases). CDR3 size: 14 residues. V was trimmed by 1 base and J by 2 bases, leaving 8 bases between them. CDR1 and CDR2 (germline): MNHEY, SVGAGI. CDR3 nucleotides: TGTGCCAGCAGTTACTTCCAGGGGAACTATGGCTACACCTTC. Protein: CASSYFQGNYGYTF.

The rearrangement links TRBV28 to TRBJ1-1, with unresolved D. Germline lookup yields CDR1 MDHEN and CDR2 SYDVKM. V was shortened by 7 bases and J by 1 base, with 4 bases between the two germline ends. This CDR3 has 11 residues. CDR3 region: CASKENTEAFF. CDR3 DNA: TGTGCCAGCAAGGAGAACACTGAAGCTTTCTTT.

The chain carries TRBV27 and TRBJ1-1; D not resolved. Per germline, CDR1 MNHEY and CDR2 SMNVEV (reference sequence). V was pared by 1 base and J by 1 base, with 13 bases between. The CDR3 covers 16 residues. CDR3 nucleotide sequence: TGTGCCAGCAGTTTATATCCCCCTCTCGGGAACACTGAAGCTTTCTTT. It is translated as CASSLYPPLGNTEAFF.

The chain recombines TRBV12-3 or TRBV12-4 with TRBJ1-2; D not certain. The ends were cut back, 3 bases at V and 6 bases at J, with 8 bases in the middle. The CDR3 totals 12 residues. CDR3 sequence reads: CASSFLGNGYTF. In DNA form, the CDR3 reads TGTGCCAGCAGTTTTCTGGGCAATGGCTACACCTTC.

Comments on this clone: In the same sample, other DNA sequences code for this CDR3. CDR3 nucleotide sequence: TGCGCCAGCAGCCGCAACACTGAAGCTTTCTTT. It specifies CASSRNTEAFF. V and J are TRBV5-1 and TRBJ1-1; D is uncertain. With 4 bases removed from V and 2 bases from J, the gap between germline ends came to 3 bases. CDR3 size: 11 residues. Germline V lookup: CDR1 SGHRS, CDR2 YFSETQ.

The rearrangement uses TRBV30 and TRBJ1-1, with TRBD1 matching 9 bases. CDR3 length: 15 residues. Germline V gene lookup returns CDR1 GTSNPN and CDR2 SVGIG (reference sequence). V lost 0 bases and J lost 4; bases outside the gene matches: 6. The CDR3 region is CAWSVGQGIFTEAFF. The CDR3 DNA is TGTGCCTGGAGTGTCGGACAGGGGATCTTCACTGAAGCTTTCTTT.

J is TRBJ1-1 and V is TRBV4-2; no clear D. V gave up 0 bases and J gave up 1 base, with 15 bases separating them. This CDR3 comprises 17 residues. Germline V lookup: CDR1 LGHNA, CDR2 YNFKEQ. DNA for the CDR3: TGTGCCAGCAGCCAAGATATGACGAAACCCTCGAACACTGAAGCTTTCTTT. It specifies CASSQDMTKPSNTEAFF.

This clone has a single count. In DNA form, the CDR3 reads TGTGCCAGCAGCTCTACAGGACAGGGGCATAATGAGCAGTACTTC. Protein product: CASSSTGQGHNEQYF. V usage is TRBV13 and J usage is TRBJ2-7; TRBD1 agrees at 9 bases. CDR3 length: 15 residues. The ends lost 4 bases at V and 7 bases at J; junction bases unmatched: 11. Germline assignment: CDR1 PRHDT and CDR2 FYEKMQ (reference sequence).

This sequence joins TRBV19 and TRBJ2-5; D gene unclear. The CDR3 extends over 14 amino acids. V lost 3 bases and J lost 2, with 10 bases in between. The germline V gene has CDR1 LNHDA and CDR2 SQIVND (reference sequence). The CDR3 sequence is CASSIWTEQETQYF. In DNA, the CDR3 is TGTGCCAGTAGTATTTGGACGGAACAAGAGACCCAGTACTTC.

This clone was picked up one time. The V call is TRBV10-3, the J call TRBJ2-2, with 8 nucleotides matching TRBD2. Germline CDR1 is ENHRY and CDR2 is SYGVKD. CDR3 length equals 15 residues. V shed 7 bases, J shed 6 bases, and the junction held 10 bases outside the gene matches. The DNA of the CDR3 is TGTGCCATCAAGCGGGAGACACGCAACTCCGGGGAGCTGTTTTTT. Translating it yields CAIKRETRNSGELFF.

The rearrangement joins TRBV19 to TRBJ1-5; no clear D gene. V gave up 5 bases and J gave up 1 base, with 9 bases separating them. From germline, CDR1 is LNHDA and CDR2 SQIVND (reference sequence). This CDR3 has 14 residues. The DNA of the CDR3 is TGTGCCAGTAGTCTTAGACGGAGCAATCAGCCCCAGCATTTT. This codes for CASSLRRSNQPQHF.

The chain couples TRBV7-2 to TRBJ1-4, with 9 nucleotides matching TRBD1. J lost 8 bases, V lost 5 bases, and 9 bases had no gene match. This CDR3 spans 15 amino acids. CDR1 SGHTA and CDR2 FQGNSA come from the germline V gene. The CDR3 DNA reads as TGTGCCAGCAGCGTACAGGGGGCAAGCGGCGAAAAACTGTTTTTT. Translating it yields CASSVQGASGEKLFF.

V is TRBV21-1 and J is TRBJ2-7; the table names TRBD1, a call not compared with the DNA. TRBV21-1 is listed as a pseudogene. The CDR3 loop spans 15 amino acids. CDR3 loop: CASSKRGTTTYEQYF. The CDR3 bases are TGTGCCAGCAGCAAAAGAGGGACAACTACCTACGAGCAGTACTTC.

The chain combines TRBV30 with TRBJ1-3; D is unclear. V lost 2 bases and J 2 bases, leaving 7 bases between the germline ends. CDR3 length: 13 amino acids. Germline V gene data show CDR1 as GTSNPN and CDR2 as SVGIG (reference sequence). The CDR3 DNA follows: TGTGCCTGGAGTAACGGGGCTGGAAACACCATATATTTT. Encoded protein: CAWSNGAGNTIYF.

The chain combines TRBV10-3 with TRBJ2-3; TRBD1 is a possible D gene (6 bases). This CDR3 is 13 amino acids long. Per the germline V gene, CDR1 is ENHRY and CDR2 is SYGVKD. Trimming stripped 8 bases from V and 4 bases from J, with 13 bases between. The CDR3 coding sequence is TGTGCCATCGGGGGCCCTAGGGCAGATACGCAGTATTTT. This sequence encodes CAIGGPRADTQYF.

The chain employs TRBV9 and TRBJ2-5; the match to TRBD2 covers 10 bases. The J segment lost 5 bases and the V segment lost 0 bases, leaving 7 bases of the junction unmatched. The CDR3 spans 16 residues. From germline, CDR1 is SGDLS and CDR2 YYNGEE. CDR3 coding DNA: TGTGCCAGCAGCGTAGTGGCTAGCGGGGGTGTGGAGACCCAGTACTTC. Amino acids: CASSVVASGGVETQYF.

The gene calls are TRBV4-3 and TRBJ2-5, with D maybe TRBD2 (6 bases). CDR1 and CDR2 from the germline V gene are LGHNA and YSLEER. The CDR3 is 13 residues long. V was shortened by 0 bases and J by 4 bases, with 6 bases between the two germline ends. The CDR3 DNA reads TGCGCCAGCAGCCAAGATAGCGGAGAGACCCAGTACTTC. This codes for CASSQDSGETQYF.

This chain connects TRBV6-2 or TRBV6-3 to TRBJ1-2; D gene unclear. CDR3 length: 15 residues. Germline CDR1 MNHEY, CDR2 SVGEGT. The V end was cut by 0 bases, the J end by 8 bases, with 16 bases between. The CDR3 is CASSYSVFGDGGYTF. Here the CDR3 DNA reads TGTGCCAGCAGTTACTCTGTCTTCGGGGATGGCGGCTACACCTTC.

The J gene is TRBJ1-2, the V gene TRBV18, with a weak D call TRBD1 (5 bases). Looked up from germline, CDR1 is KGHSH and CDR2 is LQKENI. Trimming took 3 bases from V and 4 from J, leaving 12 bases between them. CDR3 length: 14 amino acids. The CDR3 coding sequence is TGTGCCAGCTCACCGGCCAGGGCCGCCTATGGCTACACCTTC. Residues: CASSPARAAYGYTF.

The V call is TRBV28, the J call TRBJ2-7, with a possible D match to TRBD1 (6 bases). CDR3 length equals 14 residues. CDR1 is MDHEN, CDR2 SYDVKM, per germline. The germline V and J ends were trimmed by 2 bases and 2 bases, with 10 bases remaining between them. CDR3 loop: CASSLHRVPYEQYF. The CDR3 bases are TGTGCCAGCAGTTTACACAGGGTCCCCTACGAGCAGTACTTC.

The rearrangement links TRBV9 to TRBJ1-6; D call uncertain. The V gene's germline CDR1 is SGDLS and CDR2 YYNGEE. The CDR3 covers 15 residues. Trimming took 0 bases from V and 5 from J, leaving 9 bases between them. CDR3 amino acids: CASSVGPRDNSPLHF. CDR3 sequence (DNA): TGTGCCAGCAGCGTAGGTCCACGGGATAATTCACCCCTCCACTTT.

The chain uses TRBV5-4 and TRBJ1-6; no clear D gene. CDR1 is SGHNT and CDR2 is YYREEE in the germline V gene (reference sequence). This CDR3 region has 13 residues. V lost 4 bases, J lost 13 bases, and 15 bases lay in between. CDR3 in amino acids: CASSRLEVTPLHF. CDR3 nucleotide sequence: TGTGCCAGCAGCCGACTGGAGGTGACGCCCCTCCACTTT. Combining the CDR3 with reference TRBV5-4 and TRBJ1-6 gives the whole variable domain ETGVTQSPTHLIKTRGQQVTLRCSSQSGHNTVSWYQQALGQGPQFIFQYYREEENGRGNFPPRFSGLQFPNYSSELNVNALELDDSALYLCASSRLEVTPLHFGNGTRLTVT.

The rearrangement joins TRBV6-5 to TRBJ2-7, with TRBD1 matching over 7 bases. The CDR3 has 15 residues. Trimming took 4 bases from V and 3 from J; bases not matched to a gene: 9. Germline CDR1 is MNHEY and CDR2 is SVGAGI. The CDR3 here is CASSLSQGELYEQYF. CDR3 nucleotide sequence: TGTGCCAGCAGTTTATCGCAGGGGGAACTCTACGAGCAGTACTTC.

In this sample, this clone turned up a few times. The DNA of the CDR3 is TGTGCCAGCAGCGTAGTAGCGGGGGTTGCGGGCACCGGGGAGCTGTTTTTT. Its protein product is CASSVVAGVAGTGELFF. V and J are TRBV9 and TRBJ2-2; 9 positions agree with TRBD2. Germline trimming cut 0 bases from V and 4 bases from J; bases unmatched to any gene: 7. The CDR3 is 17 amino acids. From germline, CDR1 is SGDLS and CDR2 YYNGEE.

This sequence joins TRBV28 and TRBJ2-7; D is unresolved. This CDR3 spans 14 amino acids. The germline gives CDR1 MDHEN, CDR2 SYDVKM. Between the trimmed V and J ends, which lost 3 bases and 1 base, there was a span of 10 bases. CDR3 in amino acids: CASSFPAGSYEQYF. DNA for the CDR3: TGTGCCAGCAGTTTCCCGGCAGGTTCCTACGAGCAGTACTTC.

V is TRBV3-1 (or the pseudogene TRBV3-2) and J is TRBJ1-2; possible D gene TRBD1, 5 bases. V was pared by 4 bases and J by 4 bases, with 13 bases between. This CDR3 has 14 residues. CDR1 is LGHDT and CDR2 is YNNKEL in the germline V gene (reference sequence). The CDR3 region is CASSPAGGPYGYTF. As DNA, the CDR3 is TGTGCCAGCAGCCCGGCGGGGGGACCCTATGGCTACACCTTC.